The 25 T cell receptor beta chains presented below share a single source sample, sequenced in a study of OX40 agonist ivuxolimab in advanced cancers. Sequenced by immunoSEQ multiplex PCR; TCRdb stores in-frame clones only, minus some. The sample lists about 29,000 clones; about nine tenths were seen once. The sequenced sample was CD4+ or CD8+ T cells sorted from blood, obtained in a trial of the OX40 agonist ivuxolimab. The source of these receptors is an adult with an advanced solid tumor such as melanoma, head and neck, liver or kidney cancer.

The chain recombines TRBV19 with TRBJ2-3; 7 bases fit TRBD2. CDR3 length equals 15 residues. Germline values: CDR1 LNHDA, CDR2 SQIVND (reference sequence). Trimming cost V 9 bases and J 0 bases; bases outside gene matches: 9. The CDR3, as DNA: TGTGCCAGCGGGGGGACTGCGTCTAGCACAGATACGCAGTATTTT. It translates to CASGGTASSTDTQYF.

V gene TRBV27 combines with J gene TRBJ2-5; D is perhaps TRBD1 (6 bases). The CDR3 length is 14 residues. The V gene's germline CDR1 is MNHEY and CDR2 SMNVEV (reference sequence). Trimming stripped 2 bases from V and 1 base from J, with 8 bases between. The CDR3, as DNA: TGTGCCAGCAGTTTAATAGGGGGCCAAGAGACCCAGTACTTC. Amino acids: CASSLIGGQETQYF.

The chain employs TRBV7-8 and TRBJ2-3; a possible D gene is TRBD1 (5 bases). V shed 4 bases and J shed 6 bases, with 8 bases lying between them. CDR3 length equals 12 residues. Germline V gives CDR1 SGHVS, CDR2 FQNEAQ. The chain's CDR3 is CASSSRADTQYF. CDR3 nucleotide sequence: TGTGCCAGCAGCTCCAGGGCCGATACGCAGTATTTT.

On this clone: This sample also contains other DNA sequences that code for the same CDR3. The chain is built from TRBV6-1 and TRBJ2-7; D unresolved. The CDR3 has 14 residues. Looked up from germline, CDR1 is MNHNS and CDR2 is SASEGT. V lost 1 base and J 7 bases, leaving 14 bases between the germline ends. CDR3 coding DNA: TGTGCCAGCAGTGAAGTCTGGGGTCTGGGTGAGCAGTACTTC. Protein product: CASSEVWGLGEQYF.

This rearrangement joins TRBV7-9 to TRBJ2-2; D not certain. This CDR3 region has 16 residues. With 1 base removed from V and 0 bases from J, the gap between germline ends came to 9 bases. Germline V gene data show CDR1 as SEHNR and CDR2 as FQNEAQ (reference sequence). DNA of the CDR3: TGTGCCAGCAGCTTAGAAGGTTGGGCGAACACCGGGGAGCTGTTTTTT. Its protein is CASSLEGWANTGELFF.

Remarks on this clone: At the DNA level, this CDR3 is encoded by other sequences in the same sample as well. The gene calls are TRBV4-1 and TRBJ2-7; 9 positions match TRBD1. V lost 0 bases, J lost 3 bases, and 3 bases stayed unmatched. Germline V CDR1 and CDR2: MGHRA, YSYEKL. The CDR3 is made up of 15 amino acids. The CDR3 sequence is CASSQEGQGSYEQYF. In nucleotides, the CDR3 is TGCGCCAGCAGCCAAGAGGGACAGGGCAGCTACGAGCAGTACTTC.

The J gene is TRBJ2-7, the V gene TRBV6-1; no clear D gene. Germline values: CDR1 MNHNS, CDR2 SASEGT. This CDR3 has 13 residues. The V and J ends lost 6 bases and 0 bases respectively, with 9 bases between them. This chain's CDR3 is CASSKGISYEQYF. The CDR3 DNA reads as TGTGCCAGCAGCAAAGGAATCTCCTACGAGCAGTACTTC.

The rearrangement joins TRBV5-4 to TRBJ2-3; D might be TRBD2 (7 bases). Germline V gene lookup returns CDR1 SGHNT and CDR2 YYREEE (reference sequence). There are 15 residues in the CDR3. The germline V and J ends were trimmed by 4 bases and 6 bases, with 18 bases remaining between them. For the CDR3, the DNA is TGTGCCAGCAGCCCAGCGGGACACCTACTCGATACGCAGTATTTT. Residues: CASSPAGHLLDTQYF.

The rearrangement uses TRBV19 and TRBJ1-5; D may be TRBD1 (6 bases). CDR3 length equals 16 residues. Trimming took off 6 bases at V and 0 bases at J, with 15 bases between the two ends. Germline values: CDR1 LNHDA, CDR2 SQIVND (reference sequence). The CDR3 reads CASRLTGLYSNQPQHF. CDR3 nucleotide sequence: TGTGCCAGTAGACTGACAGGACTTTATAGCAATCAGCCCCAGCATTTT.

The chain uses TRBV10-2 and TRBJ2-1; 11 nucleotides align to TRBD2. CDR1 and CDR2 (germline): WSHSY, SAAADI. With 6 bases clipped from V and 4 bases from J, the junction kept 2 bases outside the gene matches. The CDR3 has 14 amino acids. CDR3 sequence (DNA): TGCGCCAGCAGGCTAGCGGGGGGATACAATGAGCAGTTCTTC. Translated: CASRLAGGYNEQFF.

The sample holds one count of this clone. This CDR3 reads CASSTRDGREKLFF. CDR3 nucleotide sequence: TGTGCCAGCAGTACTCGGGACGGCCGAGAAAAACTGTTTTTT. The rearrangement links TRBV27 to TRBJ1-4; a possible D gene is TRBD1 (5 bases). V was clipped by 5 bases and J by 8 bases, with 15 bases between them. The CDR3 runs 14 residues. Germline loops: CDR1 MNHEY, CDR2 SMNVEV (reference sequence). Together with reference TRBV27 and TRBJ1-4, the CDR3 gives the full variable domain: EAQVTQNPRYLITVTGKKLTVTCSQNMNHEYMSWYRQDPGLGLRQIYYSMNVEVTDKGDVPEGYKVSRKEKRNFPLILESPSPNQTSLYFCASSTRDGREKLFFGSGTQLSVL.

The chain recombines TRBV11-2 with TRBJ2-5, with D possibly called TRBD1 or TRBD2 (5 bases each). This CDR3 has 17 amino acids. The germline CDR1 and CDR2 sequences are SGHAT and FQNNGV. V was cut by 0 bases and J by 4 bases, with 18 bases left in between. This CDR3 is CASSLEIGNPQGETQYF. CDR3 sequence (DNA): TGTGCCAGCAGCTTAGAGATCGGGAACCCCCAGGGAGAGACCCAGTACTTC.

The chain couples TRBV6-6 to TRBJ2-1, with D tentatively TRBD2 (5 bases). This CDR3 contains 14 residues. CDR1 and CDR2 from the germline V gene are MNHNY and SVGAGI (reference sequence). Trimming pared 0 bases from V and 12 bases from J, leaving 15 bases between. The CDR3 DNA reads as TGTGCCAGCAGTTACTCGACCAAACTAGATGGGCAGTTCTTC. As protein: CASSYSTKLDGQFF.

J is TRBJ2-3 and V is TRBV14; TRBD2 matches 9 bases. The CDR3 consists of 15 residues. V was pared by 3 bases and J by 2 bases, with 3 bases of the junction left unmatched. Germline assignment: CDR1 SGHDN and CDR2 FVKESK. The CDR3 region is CASSHLAGSTDTQYF. DNA of the CDR3: TGTGCCAGCAGCCACCTAGCGGGGTCCACAGATACGCAGTATTTT.

This chain links TRBV6-6 with TRBJ2-7; D unclear. Trimming cost V 6 bases and J 0 bases, with 3 bases left between them. Germline values: CDR1 MNHNY, CDR2 SVGAGI (reference sequence). The CDR3 runs to 11 residues. The CDR3 region has the DNA TGTGCCAGCAGGGACTCCTACGAGCAGTACTTC. Translation: CASRDSYEQYF.

J is TRBJ2-7 and V is TRBV7-2; D gene ambiguous. Germline loops: CDR1 SGHTA, CDR2 FQGNSA. V lost 4 bases, J lost 7 bases, and 11 bases lay in between. The CDR3 extends over 12 amino acids. The CDR3 coding sequence is TGTGCCAGCAGCTACGCCCTGGGGGAGCAGTACTTC. Its protein is CASSYALGEQYF.

This chain's CDR3 is CASSIRGDSRGYTF. The DNA for the CDR3 is TGTGCCAGTAGTATCAGGGGAGATTCGAGGGGCTACACCTTC. This rearrangement joins TRBV19 to TRBJ1-2, with a weak D call TRBD1 (6 bases). V was shortened by 3 bases and J by 8 bases, with 16 bases between the two germline ends. CDR1 LNHDA and CDR2 SQIVND come from the germline V gene (reference sequence). This CDR3 region has 14 residues.

The rearrangement uses TRBV6-5 and TRBJ2-5, with 8 bases that match TRBD1. This CDR3 spans 14 amino acids. The germline gives CDR1 MNHEY, CDR2 SVGAGI. Trimming took 4 bases from V and 5 from J; bases not matched to a gene: 6. The DNA for the CDR3 is TGTGCCAGCAGTTTCTCCAGGGGGCGGGAGACCCAGTACTTC. This encodes CASSFSRGRETQYF.

This clone was recorded only once. The V and J genes are TRBV10-3 and TRBJ2-1; D not resolved. Trimming took off 6 bases at V and 10 bases at J, with 22 bases between the two ends. This CDR3 has 15 residues. Per germline, CDR1 ENHRY and CDR2 SYGVKD. The CDR3 coding sequence is TGTGCCATCAGGGAAGAAAGAAGGCCAATCGGGGAGCAGTTCTTC. Protein: CAIREERRPIGEQFF.

This chain connects TRBV5-1 to TRBJ2-3; D might be TRBD1 (6 bases). The V gene's germline CDR1 is SGHRS and CDR2 YFSETQ. Trimming removed 2 bases from V and 2 bases from J, with 15 bases in between. The CDR3 sequence is 16 residues long. The CDR3 DNA follows: TGCGCCAGCAGCTTCGCCCGGACAGAGTTCACAGATACGCAGTATTTT. Amino acid sequence: CASSFARTEFTDTQYF.

The chain employs TRBV4-3 and TRBJ2-2; possible D gene TRBD1, 6 bases. CDR1 is LGHNA and CDR2 is YSLEER in the germline V gene. Trimming shortened V by 2 bases and J by 4 bases, and 11 bases separated the two germline ends. The length of the CDR3 is 15 residues. CDR3 region: CASSQRDIATGELFF. For the CDR3, the DNA is TGCGCCAGCAGCCAACGGGACATCGCCACCGGGGAGCTGTTTTTT.

This chain uses TRBV6-4 with TRBJ2-1, with 8 bases matching TRBD2. Per the germline V gene, CDR1 is MRHNA and CDR2 is SNTAGT. Unmatched junction bases numbered 16, after V lost 7 bases and J lost 8 bases. This CDR3 contains 16 residues. CDR3 DNA sequence: TGTGCCAGCACCCCTTCGGGGGGGACTAGTAGGCATGAGCAGTTCTTC. This codes for CASTPSGGTSRHEQFF.

This clone was observed a few times. The genes are TRBV6-1 and TRBJ2-7, with 8 bases matching TRBD1. CDR1 is MNHNS and CDR2 is SASEGT in the germline V gene. This CDR3 region has 15 residues. Trimming removed 1 base from V and 2 bases from J; junction bases left unmatched: 4. DNA for the CDR3: TGTGCCAGCAGTGAAGGGACAGGGCTCACCTACGAGCAGTACTTC. The encoded protein is CASSEGTGLTYEQYF.

The rearrangement joins TRBV4-2 to TRBJ1-1; tentative D call: TRBD1 (5 bases). Germline CDR1 and CDR2: LGHNA and YNFKEQ. The CDR3 runs to 13 residues. V lost 6 bases and J 3 bases, leaving 11 bases between the germline ends. CDR3 loop: CASRLGGDTEAFF. CDR3 nucleotides: TGTGCCAGCAGATTGGGAGGGGACACTGAAGCTTTCTTT.

The J gene is TRBJ1-4, the V gene TRBV11-2, with D possibly TRBD1 on 5 matching bases. V was clipped by 3 bases and J by 8 bases, with 16 bases between them. The CDR3 has 15 residues. CDR1 SGHAT and CDR2 FQNNGV come from the germline V gene. CDR3 residues: CASSFRLGLEEKLFF. CDR3 nucleotide sequence: TGTGCCAGCAGCTTTCGGTTGGGGCTGGAGGAAAAACTGTTTTTT.